Given below is one T cell receptor (beta chain) in context. The entry originates in a study of blood T cell repertoires in COVID-19. Study summary: From the United States, Italy and Spain came samples of acute and convalescent COVID-19. Nucleic acid was either cDNA or gDNA, and it came from T cells, B-cell-depleted T cells, or PBMCs.

The authors' processing: Amplification of reference gene primers was used by the study to estimate nucleated cell counts. Libraries were prepared by immunoSEQ multiplex PCR; TCRdb keeps only in-frame clonotypes and omits some of them. V, J and clone size are those of that table, while D and trimming were read from the DNA. There are 280,000 or so clones in the sample; 83% occur only once, and approximately 9% lies in the top ten. This clonotype originated in a woman between 45 and 60 years old who had recovered from COVID-19. Sequenced input: peripheral blood.

The CDR3 nucleotides are TGCAGCGTCCATGGGGGGGACACCGGGGAGCTGTTTTTT. It codes for CSVHGGDTGELFF. The rearrangement uses TRBV29-1 and TRBJ2-2, with TRBD2 identical over 7 bases. Germline CDR1 and CDR2: SQVTM and ANQGSEA. The CDR3 contains 13 residues. Germline trimming cut 6 bases from V and 3 bases from J; bases unmatched to any gene: 4.